A single T cell receptor beta chain is shown here with its context. The antigen is unknown. The entry originates in a study of T cell repertoires in cytomegalovirus infection. The V and J ends lost 1 base and 7 bases respectively, with 8 bases between them. CDR1 is MNHEY and CDR2 is SMNVEV in the germline V gene (reference sequence). This CDR3 is built from 14 residues. TCRdb reprocessed the reads via MiXCR and lists one record per CDR3 protein. The sample lists about a million distinct CDR3 sequences, around 30% occurring once. This TCR was recovered from a human donor in good health (CMV status not recorded). Some clones in this sample may be carry-over from other donors' samples. The specimen comprised cultured CD8+ T cells from PBMCs, sampled from culture after CMV antigen stimulation. The chain joins TRBV27 to TRBJ1-6; no reliable D call. CDR3 DNA sequence: TGTGCCAGCAGTTTATGGGGTGGGAATTCACCCCTCCACTTT. Amino acids: CASSLWGGNSPLHF.